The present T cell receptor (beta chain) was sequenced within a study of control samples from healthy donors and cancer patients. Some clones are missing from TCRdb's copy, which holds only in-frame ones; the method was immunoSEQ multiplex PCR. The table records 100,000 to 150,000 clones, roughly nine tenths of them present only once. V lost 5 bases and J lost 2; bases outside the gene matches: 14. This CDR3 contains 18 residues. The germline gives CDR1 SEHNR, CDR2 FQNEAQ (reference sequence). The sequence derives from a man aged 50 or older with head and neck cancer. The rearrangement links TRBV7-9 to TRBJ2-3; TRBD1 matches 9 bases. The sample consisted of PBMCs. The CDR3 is CASSRPRDRVFPTDTQYF. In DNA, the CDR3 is TGTGCCAGCAGCCGTCCCCGGGACAGGGTTTTTCCCACAGATACGCAGTATTTT.